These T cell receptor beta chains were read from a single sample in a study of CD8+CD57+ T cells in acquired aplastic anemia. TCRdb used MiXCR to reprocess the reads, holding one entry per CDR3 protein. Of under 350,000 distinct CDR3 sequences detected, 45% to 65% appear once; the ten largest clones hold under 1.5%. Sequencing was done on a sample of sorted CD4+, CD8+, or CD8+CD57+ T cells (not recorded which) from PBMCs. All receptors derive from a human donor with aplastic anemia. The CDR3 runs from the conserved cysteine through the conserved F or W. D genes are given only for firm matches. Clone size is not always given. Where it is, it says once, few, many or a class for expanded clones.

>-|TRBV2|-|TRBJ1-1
TGTGCCAGCAGCCTTGACGCTGAAGCTTTCTTT
CASSLDAEAFF
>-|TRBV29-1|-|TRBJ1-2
TGCAGCGGTAGGGCTACCTATGGCTACACCTTC
CSGRATYGYTF
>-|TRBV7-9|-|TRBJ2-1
TGTGCCAGCAGCTTGAACAGAGACGGGACAGAGCAGTTCTTC
CASSLNRDGTEQFF
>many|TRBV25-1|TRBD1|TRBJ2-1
TGTGCCAGCAGTCCGCCGGGACAGATTCATTACAATGAGCAGTTCTTC
CASSPPGQIHYNEQFF
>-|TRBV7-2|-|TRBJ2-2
TGTGCCAGCAGCTTAGGGGGGTCTAGTGGGGAGCTGTTTTTT
CASSLGGSSGELFF
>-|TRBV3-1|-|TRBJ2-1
TGTGCCAGCAGCCCCATGGGGGGTTCCTACAATGAGCAGTTCTTC
CASSPMGGSYNEQFF
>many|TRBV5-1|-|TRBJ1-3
TGCGCCAGCAGCCCTGGTACTTCGGGAAACACCATATATTTT
CASSPGTSGNTIYF
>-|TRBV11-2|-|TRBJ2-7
TGTGCCAGCAGCTCTAACCGGGACGAGCAGTACTTC
CASSSNRDEQYF
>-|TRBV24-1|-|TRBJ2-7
TGTGCCACCAGTGATTTAAGAAGGTTAGTACCCCCCTACGAGCAGTACTTC
CATSDLRRLVPPYEQYF
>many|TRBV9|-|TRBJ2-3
TGTGCCAGCAGCGTAGCCCTCTTAGATACGCAGTATTTT
CASSVALLDTQYF
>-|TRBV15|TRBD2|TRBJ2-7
TGTGCCACCAGCCCCAGGACTAGCGGGGGGGAGCAGTACTTC
CATSPRTSGGEQYF
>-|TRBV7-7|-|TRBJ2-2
TGTGCCAGCAGCGGATCTCAGGAGAACACCGGGGAGCTGTTTTTT
CASSGSQENTGELFF
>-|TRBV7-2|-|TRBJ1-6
TGTGCCAGCATTCCCGGAATTAAGGGATCACCCCTCCACTTT
CASIPGIKGSPLHF
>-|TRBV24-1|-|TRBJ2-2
TGTGCCACCAGGGAGGGATTGAACACCGGGGAGCTGTTTTTT
CATREGLNTGELFF
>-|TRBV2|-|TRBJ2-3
TGTGCCAGCAGTGAAAAGTTTTTTGCAGATACGCAGTATTTT
CASSEKFFADTQYF
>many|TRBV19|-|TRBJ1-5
TGTGCCAGTAAGGCAGCACCTAGCAATCAGCCCCAGCATTTT
CASKAAPSNQPQHF
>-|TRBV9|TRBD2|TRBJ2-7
TGTGCCAGCAGCCGCCTTACTAGCGGCACCTACGAGCAGTACTTC
CASSRLTSGTYEQYF
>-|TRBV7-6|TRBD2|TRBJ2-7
TGTGCCAGCTCGCGGGAGGACGAGCAGTACTTC
CASSREDEQYF
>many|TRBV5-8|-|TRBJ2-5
TGTGCCAGCAGCTTGGAACACGAGGGGGAGACCCAGTACTTC
CASSLEHEGETQYF
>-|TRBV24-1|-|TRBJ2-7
TGTGCCACCAGGGGGGACTCTGGTACCTACGAGCAGTACTTC
CATRGDSGTYEQYF
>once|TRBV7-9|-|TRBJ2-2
TGTGCCAGCAGCTTAGAAGGGACTGTACTGGGAACCGGGGAGCTGTTTTTT
CASSLEGTVLGTGELFF
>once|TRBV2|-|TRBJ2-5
TGTGCCAGCAGTGCCTCGCTGGAGCACCAAGAGACCCAGTACTTC
CASSASLEHQETQYF
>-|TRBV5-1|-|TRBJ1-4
TGCGCCAGCAGCCTGGGAGGGGGGACAACTAATGAAAAACTGTTTTTT
CASSLGGGTTNEKLFF
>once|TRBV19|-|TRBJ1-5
TGTGCCAGTAGTATGGCAGGGAGTGGATTCAATCAGCCCCAGCATTTT
CASSMAGSGFNQPQHF
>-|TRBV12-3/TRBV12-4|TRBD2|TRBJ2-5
TGTGCCAGCAGACTAGCTGCGGGGGAGGTTCAGACCCAGTACTTC
CASRLAAGEVQTQYF
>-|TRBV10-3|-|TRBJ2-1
TGTGCCATCAGCACGACATCTACTGAGCAGTTCTTC
CAISTTSTEQFF
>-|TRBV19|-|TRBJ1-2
TGTGCCAGTAGTATAAGAGGGACGGATGGCTGCACCTTC
CASSIRGTDGCTF
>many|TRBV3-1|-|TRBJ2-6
TGTGCCAGCAGGAGGTCTGGGGCCAACGTCCTGACTTTC
CASRRSGANVLTF
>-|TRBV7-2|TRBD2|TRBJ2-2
TGTGCCAGCAGCTTAGCGCTAGCTAGCGGGCGTGTCCTCGGGGAGCTGTTTTTT
CASSLALASGRVLGELFF
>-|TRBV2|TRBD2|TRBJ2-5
TGTGCCAGCATCCCCCATGCGGGGGGGCCTTCAGAGACCCAGTACTTC
CASIPHAGGPSETQYF
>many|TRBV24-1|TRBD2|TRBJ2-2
TGTGCCACCAGTGCTAGCGGGCTCCAGAACACCGGGGAGCTGTTTTTT
CATSASGLQNTGELFF
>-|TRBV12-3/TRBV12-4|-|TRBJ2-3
TGTGCCAGCAGTCCCATGAGAAGAGCAGATACGCAGTATTTT
CASSPMRRADTQYF
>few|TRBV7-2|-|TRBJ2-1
TGTGCCAGCAGCTTAGTCGTCGCGGTGAATGAGCAGTTCTTC
CASSLVVAVNEQFF
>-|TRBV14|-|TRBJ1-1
TGTGCCAGCAGCCGAGTTCCTGGACTGAACACTGAAGCTTTCTTT
CASSRVPGLNTEAFF
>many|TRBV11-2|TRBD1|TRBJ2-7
TGTGCCAGCAGCGACGGGACAGGGAGTATAAACGAGCAGTACTTC
CASSDGTGSINEQYF
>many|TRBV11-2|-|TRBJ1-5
TGTGCCAGCAGCCCTTCCCGGGATAGCAATCAGCCCCAGCATTTT
CASSPSRDSNQPQHF
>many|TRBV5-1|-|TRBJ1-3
TGCGCCAGCAGCCCCGAGGCTGGAAACACCATATATTTT
CASSPEAGNTIYF
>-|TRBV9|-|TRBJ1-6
TGTGCCAGCAGCCCCCCCGGGACGAAGGGCAAGGATTCACCCCTCCACTTT
CASSPPGTKGKDSPLHF
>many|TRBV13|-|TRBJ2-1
TGTGCCAGCAGCTTAAGGCTAAACAATGAGCAGTTCTTC
CASSLRLNNEQFF
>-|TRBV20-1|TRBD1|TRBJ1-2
TGCAGTGCTACCGCAGGGGGGGCTCGTGGCTACACCTTC
CSATAGGARGYTF
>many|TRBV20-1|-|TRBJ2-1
TGCAGTGCTAGGTTAGGAAGGTCGTGGGTGCGCTCCTACAATGAGCAGTTCTTC
CSARLGRSWVRSYNEQFF
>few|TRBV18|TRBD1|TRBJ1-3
TGTGCCAGCTCACCGGCGACAGGGGACCGCTCTGGAAACACCATATATTTT
CASSPATGDRSGNTIYF
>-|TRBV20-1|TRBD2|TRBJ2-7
TGCAGTGCTGCCTCCGGGACTAGCGGCTACGAGCAGTACTTC
CSAASGTSGYEQYF
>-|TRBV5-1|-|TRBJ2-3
TGCGCCAGCAGCTTTAGAGGGACGGAGAGCACAGATACGCAGTATTTT
CASSFRGTESTDTQYF
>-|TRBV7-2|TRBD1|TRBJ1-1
TGTGCCAGCAGCCTACAGGGGGATGGTAGCACTGAAGCTTTCTTT
CASSLQGDGSTEAFF
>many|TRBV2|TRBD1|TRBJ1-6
TGTGCCAGCCGGACAGGGCGAAATTCACCCCTCCACTTT
CASRTGRNSPLHF
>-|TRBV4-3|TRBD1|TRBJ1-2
TGCGCCAGCACCCAGGGGGTGGCTAACTATGGCTACACCTTC
CASTQGVANYGYTF
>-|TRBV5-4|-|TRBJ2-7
TGTGCCAGCAGCTTGGTAGGTAGGAGTTCGAGCGAGCAGTACTTC
CASSLVGRSSSEQYF
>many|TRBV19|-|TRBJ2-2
TGTGCCACCCCAAAAGGGACTGCGAACACCGGGGAGCTGTTTTTT
CATPKGTANTGELFF
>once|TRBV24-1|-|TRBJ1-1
TGTGCCACCAGTGATTTAGGGCCCAACAGCCATATGTTGAGGAACACTGAAGCTTTCTTT
CATSDLGPNSHMLRNTEAFF
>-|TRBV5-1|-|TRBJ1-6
TGCGCCAGCAGCTTGGACTCTGTTAATTCACCCCTCCACTTT
CASSLDSVNSPLHF